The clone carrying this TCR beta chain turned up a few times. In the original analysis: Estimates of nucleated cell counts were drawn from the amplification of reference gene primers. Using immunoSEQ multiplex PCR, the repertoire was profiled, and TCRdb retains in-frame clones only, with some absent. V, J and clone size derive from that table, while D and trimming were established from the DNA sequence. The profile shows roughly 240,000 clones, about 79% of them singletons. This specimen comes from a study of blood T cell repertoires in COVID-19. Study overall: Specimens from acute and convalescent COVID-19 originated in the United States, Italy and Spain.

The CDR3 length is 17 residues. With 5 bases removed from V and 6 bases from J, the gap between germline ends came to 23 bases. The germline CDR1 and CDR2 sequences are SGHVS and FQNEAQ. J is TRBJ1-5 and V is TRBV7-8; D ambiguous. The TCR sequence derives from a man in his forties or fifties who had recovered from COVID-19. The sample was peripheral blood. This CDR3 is CASSPRTPSLLGQPQHF. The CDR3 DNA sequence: TGTGCCAGCAGCCCCCGGACCCCTAGCCTCCTTGGTCAGCCCCAGCATTTT. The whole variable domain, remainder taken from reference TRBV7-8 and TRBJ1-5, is GAGVSQSPRYKVAKRGQDVALRCDPISGHVSLFWYQQALGQGPEFLTYFQNEAQLDKSGLPSDRFFAERPEGSVSTLKIQRTQQEDSAVYLCASSPRTPSLLGQPQHFGDGTRLSIL.